The present entry profiles one T cell receptor beta chain with its context. What it recognizes is unknown. This entry belongs to a study of cytomegalovirus exposure and HLA in healthy donors. Researchers ran the PCR with 60 Vbeta and 13 Jbeta primers. Clones were read by immunoSEQ multiplex PCR, and TCRdb kept only the in-frame ones, dropping some. The sample carries approximately 140,000 clones, roughly four fifths recorded once. General study points: A missense DCLRE1C variant was associated with V- and J-gene trimming of TCR beta chains in a later analysis, and an independent cohort replicated the association. Both high specificity and high sensitivity reportedly marked the classifier's diagnosis of cytomegalovirus status. Further analysis, carried out later, found HLA-associated TCR beta chains more clonally expanded than equally common other chains.

The CDR3 is 15 residues long. V was pared by 4 bases and J by 0 bases, with 2 bases of the junction left unmatched. Per germline, CDR1 SGHAT and CDR2 FQNNGV. The sample taken for sequencing was PBMCs. This sequence originates from a female donor in good health and CMV-seronegative. The rearrangement joins TRBV11-2 to TRBJ2-3, with 9 bases fitting TRBD1. In DNA form, the CDR3 reads TGTGCCAGCAGCTCCGGGACAGGGAGCACAGATACGCAGTATTTT. It is translated as CASSSGTGSTDTQYF.